Reported below is one T cell receptor (beta chain). The clone's antigen remains unknown. No much larger clone exists at a distance of one base, and base qualities are not known. The CDR3, cysteine through phenylalanine, is 15 amino acids long. The kept DNA is CDR3 alone, 45 bases in frame from the first base. CDR1 and CDR2 were assigned from the germline V gene as LGHNA and YSLEER. V gives up 8 bases and J gives up 1 base, and the segment between their germline ends measures 16 bases. This sample was included in a study of OX40 agonist ivuxolimab in advanced cancers. Context from the whole study: Ivuxolimab was an agonistic, fully human IgG2 monoclonal antibody directed against OX40 (CD134), a costimulatory receptor. Intravenous ivuxolimab was administered to patients every 2 weeks at six dose levels: 0.01, 0.1, 0.3, 1.5, 3 and 10 mg/kg. Of the approximately 50 dose-escalation patients, hepatocellular carcinoma was present in roughly 19, melanoma in approximately 15, renal cell carcinoma in 9 and head and neck cancer in 9. In the dose-escalation cohort, 75% to 90% of patients were male, and the mean age was 60 years with a range of roughly 23 to 79. Patients were allowed to have had prior anti-PD-1, anti-PD-L1 or anti-CTLA-4 therapy, and around 43% of the dose-escalation patients had been treated with checkpoint inhibitors. Partial responses occurred in three dose-escalation patients, of whom one had hepatocellular carcinoma and two had cutaneous melanoma. Peripheral TCRbeta sequencing aimed to test whether ivuxolimab altered TCR sequence diversity and caused clonal T-cell expansion. The paper reports the monotherapy dose-escalation portion (N = 52 patients) of the phase I ivuxolimab trial. Study-level results and caveats: The antigen specificity of the clonally expanded peripheral T cells was not determined. Low levels of normalized T-cell clonal expansion were also shown by some nonresponding patients. In partial responders in the 0.1-3.0 mg/kg groups, normalized peripheral clonal expansion was found to be among the lowest, especially among CD8+ T cells. At doses of 0.1 to 3.0 mg/kg, clonal expansion of both CD4+ and CD8+ blood T cells was observed from baseline to week 6. After ivuxolimab, more expanded clones were found on average in CD8+ T cells than in CD4+ T cells.

The trial excluded patients who had a history of autoimmune disease or who were on systemic immunosuppression. Peripheral blood for TCR sequencing was collected from all dose cohorts at baseline, on cycle 4 day 1, and on cycle 7 day 1. The samples were taken from a phase I, first-in-human, multicenter, open-label dose-escalation trial of ivuxolimab. Adults with locally advanced or metastatic head and neck squamous cell, hepatocellular, melanoma or renal cell carcinoma were enrolled in the trial. CD4+ and CD8+ T cells were sorted separately from peripheral blood before TCR sequencing. For sequencing of the TCRbeta CDR3 region, genomic DNA was extracted from the sorted cells. TCRbeta CDR3 regions were sequenced using the immunoSEQ Assay. TCRdb provides this immuneACCESS table in a form limited to in-frame rearrangements. Some clones are lacking; in checked studies, under half of them reflect an unresolved V gene, and why the rest are absent is not known. The sample data list more than 30,000 clones, and over 85% of these were observed just once. In total, the top ten clones hold 0.9% to 0.95% of the sample.

Rearrangement joined TRBV4-3 to TRBJ2-3; D gene: possibly TRBD2, on 6 matching bases. The sequencing here drew on CD4+ or CD8+ T cells sorted from blood, taken in a trial of the OX40 agonist ivuxolimab. This clonotype originated in an adult with an advanced solid tumor such as melanoma, head and neck, liver or kidney cancer. The sequence in DNA is TGCGCCAGCTCCGCCTCAGCGGGCCGCACAGATACGCAGTATTTT. Its protein product is CASSASAGRTDTQYF.